These 31 T cell receptor beta chains originate from one sample sequenced in a study of blood T cell repertoires in COVID-19. The method was immunoSEQ multiplex PCR; TCRdb's version includes in-frame clones alone and lacks a portion of them. The sample carries about 110,000 clones, 65% to 80% recorded once. The sample was peripheral blood. These TCRs come from a woman in her sixties with acute or convalescent COVID-19.

In this sample, this clone turned up a few times. The rearrangement joins TRBV28 to TRBJ1-2, with D hard to call. The CDR3 has 16 amino acids. Germline-derived CDR1 and CDR2 are MDHEN and SYDVKM. Trimming took 5 bases from V and 2 from J, leaving 18 bases between them. This chain's CDR3 is CASSTSGGWGNYGYTF. The CDR3 DNA follows: TGTGCCAGCAGTACCTCGGGAGGTTGGGGAAACTATGGCTACACCTTC.

The DNA for the CDR3 is TGTGCCAGCAGCTTAGTAAGTAGAAATCAGCCCCAGCATTTT. Translation: CASSLVSRNQPQHF. J is TRBJ1-5 and V is TRBV7-2; D unclear. The V gene lost 1 base and the J gene lost 4 bases, with 8 bases spanning the gap. Germline V gene data show CDR1 as SGHTA and CDR2 as FQGNSA. The CDR3 runs to 14 residues.

There are a few counts of this clone. The chain combines TRBV10-3 with TRBJ2-7, with TRBD2 matching over 7 bases. V gave up 8 bases and J gave up 2 bases; unmatched junction bases: 9. The germline V gene encodes CDR1 ENHRY and CDR2 SYGVKD. This CDR3 is built from 14 residues. The CDR3: CAIAIELAAYEQYF. CDR3 nucleotides: TGTGCCATCGCAATTGAGCTAGCGGCCTACGAGCAGTACTTC.

The genes are TRBV12-3 or TRBV12-4 and TRBJ1-2; no reliable D call. Trimming took off 9 bases at V and 1 base at J, with 12 bases between the two ends. This CDR3 is built from 13 residues. The CDR3 here is CASSPYGNYGYTF. The DNA for the CDR3 is TGTGCCAGTTCACCCTATGGTAACTATGGCTACACCTTC.

The chain carries TRBV2 and TRBJ1-2; TRBD1 agrees at 10 bases. V shed 6 bases and J 6 bases; nucleotides not matched to a gene: 10. The CDR3 is 15 residues long. CDR1 SNHLY and CDR2 FYNNEI come from the germline V gene. In nucleotides, the CDR3 is TGTGCCAGCAGCCCGAGGGACAGGGGCAGGGATGGCTACACCTTC. This translates into CASSPRDRGRDGYTF.

This clone came up a few times. The chain uses TRBV9 and TRBJ1-4; 8 bases fit TRBD1. The CDR3 is 15 amino acids. Looked up from germline, CDR1 is SGDLS and CDR2 is YYNGEE. V was pared by 0 bases and J by 7 bases, with 5 bases of the junction left unmatched. CDR3 sequence: CASSVGPDRAEKLFF. The CDR3, as DNA: TGTGCCAGCAGCGTAGGTCCGGACAGGGCTGAAAAACTGTTTTTT.

The V call is TRBV20-1, the J call TRBJ1-4, with TRBD1 matching 7 bases. With V trimmed by 3 bases and J by 3 bases, 4 bases remained unmatched. The length of the CDR3 is 14 residues. Germline assignment: CDR1 DFQATT and CDR2 SNEGSKA (reference sequence). The DNA for the CDR3 is TGCAGTGCTAGTAAGGGACAGTCTAATGAAAAACTGTTTTTT. As protein: CSASKGQSNEKLFF.

J is TRBJ1-1 and V is TRBV19, with TRBD1 identical over 7 bases. The CDR3 is made up of 14 amino acids. CDR1 is LNHDA, CDR2 SQIVND, per germline (reference sequence). V lost 6 bases to trimming and J lost 5 bases; unmatched junction nucleotides: 9. In DNA form, the CDR3 reads TGTGCCAGTAGCCCACAGGGGCGGCGAACTGAAGCTTTCTTT. It specifies CASSPQGRRTEAFF.

The rearrangement links TRBV2 to TRBJ1-2; D is undetermined. CDR1 is SNHLY, CDR2 FYNNEI, per germline. Trimming stripped 2 bases from V and 7 bases from J, with 8 bases between. The CDR3 is 12 residues long. The CDR3 DNA reads as TGTGCCAGCAGTGAAAGGCGGGGTGGCTACACCTTC. It specifies CASSERRGGYTF.

The chain couples TRBV5-4 to TRBJ2-7; D is undetermined. The CDR3 runs 13 residues. Germline-derived CDR1 and CDR2 are SGHNT and YYREEE (reference sequence). V was trimmed by 3 bases and J by 7 bases, leaving 14 bases between them. Here the CDR3 reads CASSSPPVEEQYF. The CDR3 nucleotides read TGTGCCAGCAGCTCCCCCCCGGTTGAAGAGCAGTACTTC. Combining the CDR3 with reference TRBV5-4 and TRBJ2-7 gives the whole variable domain ETGVTQSPTHLIKTRGQQVTLRCSSQSGHNTVSWYQQALGQGPQFIFQYYREEENGRGNFPPRFSGLQFPNYSSELNVNALELDDSALYLCASSSPPVEEQYFGPGTRLTVT.

This clone was observed a handful of times. This chain joins TRBV29-1 and TRBJ2-1; perhaps TRBD2 as D (6 bases). CDR3 size: 15 residues. V was clipped by 5 bases and J by 10 bases, with 24 bases between them. The germline gives CDR1 SQVTM, CDR2 ANQGSEA. In DNA, the CDR3 is TGCAGCGTTTCCCCCCACGGACGGCCGGGGGAGGAGCAGTTCTTC. Protein product: CSVSPHGRPGEEQFF.

The V gene is TRBV9, the J gene TRBJ1-2, with TRBD1 matching over 11 bases. Germline assignment: CDR1 SGDLS and CDR2 YYNGEE. CDR3 size: 14 residues. J lost 6 bases, V lost 4 bases, and 5 bases had no gene match. The CDR3 bases are TGTGCCAGCAGCCGAAGGACAGGGGGCCATGGCTACACCTTC. As protein: CASSRRTGGHGYTF.

The CDR3 DNA sequence: TGTGCCAGCAGTCCCTTGGGGGTAGCGGGGGGGAGCTCCTACAATGAGCAGTTCTTC. The encoded protein is CASSPLGVAGGSSYNEQFF. The V and J genes are TRBV28 and TRBJ2-1; 11 nucleotides match TRBD2. There are 19 residues in the CDR3. The germline V gene encodes CDR1 MDHEN and CDR2 SYDVKM. Trimming at V came to 5 bases and at J to 0 bases, leaving 12 bases not matched to a gene.

V and J are TRBV18 and TRBJ1-3; 7 nucleotides align to TRBD1. The CDR3 is made up of 16 amino acids. V shed 4 bases and J 0 bases; nucleotides not matched to a gene: 6. The germline CDR1 and CDR2 sequences are KGHSH and LQKENI. CDR3 nucleotide sequence: TGTGCCAGCTCACAAGGACAGGCCCGCTCTGGAAACACCATATATTTT. Its protein is CASSQGQARSGNTIYF.

This clone was seen more than once but under ten times. In nucleotides, the CDR3 is TGTGCCAGCAGCCGACCGGGACAGGGGATACAAGAGACCCAGTACTTC. Encoded protein: CASSRPGQGIQETQYF. The chain carries TRBV11-2 and TRBJ2-5, with 10 bases that match TRBD1. This CDR3 has 16 residues. The J segment lost 2 bases and the V segment lost 5 bases, leaving 8 bases of the junction unmatched. Germline loops: CDR1 SGHAT, CDR2 FQNNGV.

The chain has TRBV2 and TRBJ1-5, with 7 bases that match TRBD1. Germline V gene sequence: CDR1 SNHLY, CDR2 FYNNEI. The CDR3 has 15 amino acids. Losses at the gene ends were 4 bases for V and 7 bases for J; bases not matched to a gene: 10. CDR3 nucleotides: TGTGCCAGCAGTGGACGACAGGGAAACGTGCAGCCCCAGCATTTT. Translation: CASSGRQGNVQPQHF.

The genes are TRBV6-5 and TRBJ2-7, with D maybe TRBD2 (7 bases). Trimming left V 6 bases short and J 6 bases short, with 21 bases between. Germline lookup yields CDR1 MNHEY and CDR2 SVGAGI. The CDR3 spans 15 residues. The chain's CDR3 is CASRSGTAGGPEQYF. The CDR3 region has the DNA TGTGCCAGCAGGAGCGGGACGGCCGGGGGGCCCGAGCAGTACTTC.

This clone was counted once. V is TRBV3-1 (or the pseudogene TRBV3-2) and J is TRBJ2-7; 11 bases line up with TRBD2. Germline values: CDR1 LGHDT, CDR2 YNNKEL (reference sequence). CDR3 length: 16 amino acids. J lost 2 bases, V lost 1 base, and 4 bases had no gene match. The CDR3 loop reads CASSQGRLAGTYEQYF. The CDR3 DNA is TGTGCCAGCAGCCAAGGGAGACTAGCGGGAACCTACGAGCAGTACTTC.

This clone was observed a handful of times. The chain couples TRBV7-2 to TRBJ1-1, with D possibly being TRBD1 (5 bases). The length of the CDR3 is 14 residues. From germline, CDR1 is SGHTA and CDR2 FQGNSA. V was pared by 4 bases and J by 11 bases, with 20 bases between. In DNA form, the CDR3 reads TGTGCCAGCAGCTCGGCGACAAGGGGCGGTTACGCTTTCTTT. Translated: CASSSATRGGYAFF.

The chain couples TRBV7-9 to TRBJ2-7; D perhaps matches TRBD1 (5 bases). CDR3 length equals 12 residues. V shed 5 bases and J shed 4 bases, with 9 bases lying between them. The germline gives CDR1 SEHNR, CDR2 FQNEAQ (reference sequence). Here the CDR3 DNA reads TGTGCCAGCAGCCCTACAGGTTACGAGCAGTACTTC. Its protein is CASSPTGYEQYF.

This chain uses TRBV4-3 with TRBJ1-3; D remains ambiguous. Germline values: CDR1 LGHNA, CDR2 YSLEER. The V gene lost 2 bases and the J gene lost 1 base, with 12 bases spanning the gap. The CDR3 has 16 amino acids. CDR3 coding DNA: TGCGCCAGCAGCCAACAGACGGGAGGTTCTGGAAACACCATATATTTT. Translated: CASSQQTGGSGNTIYF.

The chain uses TRBV28 and TRBJ1-1; TRBD1 agrees at 9 bases. The V gene's germline CDR1 is MDHEN and CDR2 SYDVKM. CDR3 length: 13 residues. V was pared by 4 bases and J by 10 bases, with 7 bases of the junction left unmatched. In DNA form, the CDR3 reads TGTGCCAGCAGTTCCGTGGGACAGGGACGAGCTTTCTTT. Protein sequence: CASSSVGQGRAFF.

The rearrangement uses TRBV2 and TRBJ1-2; no clear D. Germline V CDR1 and CDR2: SNHLY, FYNNEI. The CDR3 runs 14 residues. V shed 3 bases and J shed 8 bases, with 16 bases lying between them. The CDR3 is CASSEGGRWRGYTF. CDR3 sequence (DNA): TGTGCCAGCAGTGAGGGAGGAAGGTGGCGCGGCTACACCTTC.

The V call is TRBV28, the J call TRBJ1-2, with unresolved D. Germline CDR1 MDHEN, CDR2 SYDVKM. Trimming pared 5 bases from V and 4 bases from J, leaving 14 bases between. This CDR3 comprises 14 residues. For the CDR3, the DNA is TGTGCCAGCAGTCCCCGAGAGCCTCTCTATGGCTACACCTTC. It is translated as CASSPREPLYGYTF.

The rearrangement uses TRBV30 and TRBJ1-4; D is perhaps TRBD1 (6 bases). The V end lost 4 bases, the J end lost 12 bases, and 15 bases lay between the germline ends. Germline V gene data show CDR1 as GTSNPN and CDR2 as SVGIG (reference sequence). The CDR3 covers 12 residues. The CDR3 reads CAWTRGFGELFF. The DNA of the CDR3 is TGTGCCTGGACAAGGGGGTTCGGCGAACTGTTTTTT.

This chain joins TRBV5-1 and TRBJ2-7; tentative D call: TRBD1 (6 bases). Germline values: CDR1 SGHRS, CDR2 YFSETQ. The CDR3 covers 13 residues. The V gene lost 3 bases and the J gene lost 4 bases, with 11 bases spanning the gap. The chain's CDR3 is CASSSDTGYEQYF. The CDR3 DNA sequence: TGCGCCAGCAGCTCTGATACAGGGTACGAGCAGTACTTC.

This clone was counted only a few times. The gene calls are TRBV11-2 and TRBJ1-2; D may be TRBD1 (5 bases). Trimming stripped 1 base from V and 2 bases from J, with 11 bases between. Germline lookup yields CDR1 SGHAT and CDR2 FQNNGV. The CDR3 covers 15 residues. The CDR3 coding sequence is TGTGCCAGCAGCTTAGGGGACTTACGAAACTATGGCTACACCTTC. The encoded protein is CASSLGDLRNYGYTF.

The CDR3 region has the DNA TGTGCCAGCAGTCGGACAACCGATACGCAGTATTTT. Its protein is CASSRTTDTQYF. The chain carries TRBV6-4 and TRBJ2-3; TRBD1 might be the D (5 bases). Between the trimmed V and J ends, which lost 5 bases and 6 bases, there was a span of 9 bases. This CDR3 is built from 12 residues. Germline V CDR1 and CDR2: MRHNA, SNTAGT.

The rearrangement links TRBV10-1 to TRBJ1-4; D gene uncertain. This CDR3 contains 15 residues. Germline-derived CDR1 and CDR2 are WNHNN and SYGVQD (reference sequence). Trimming cost V 0 bases and J 8 bases, with 13 bases left between them. CDR3 sequence reads: CASSESGPSREKLFF. CDR3 DNA sequence: TGCGCCAGCAGTGAGTCGGGTCCCTCGCGGGAAAAACTGTTTTTT.

The V gene is TRBV18, the J gene TRBJ1-2, with a tentative D call TRBD1 (5 bases). Trimming removed 2 bases at V and 7 bases at J, with 11 bases between. Per germline, CDR1 KGHSH and CDR2 LQKENI. CDR3 length equals 13 residues. DNA of the CDR3: TGTGCCAGCTCACCAGGCAGGGAACGTGGCTACACCTTC. Translating it yields CASSPGRERGYTF.

The chain has TRBV6-1 and TRBJ2-3, with D perhaps TRBD2 (7 bases). This CDR3 contains 16 residues. Germline CDR1 is MNHNS and CDR2 is SASEGT. V lost 1 base, J lost 2 bases, and 13 bases lay in between. The CDR3 region is CASSEGGGRNTDTQYF. For the CDR3, the DNA is TGTGCCAGCAGTGAAGGCGGGGGCCGTAACACAGATACGCAGTATTTT.